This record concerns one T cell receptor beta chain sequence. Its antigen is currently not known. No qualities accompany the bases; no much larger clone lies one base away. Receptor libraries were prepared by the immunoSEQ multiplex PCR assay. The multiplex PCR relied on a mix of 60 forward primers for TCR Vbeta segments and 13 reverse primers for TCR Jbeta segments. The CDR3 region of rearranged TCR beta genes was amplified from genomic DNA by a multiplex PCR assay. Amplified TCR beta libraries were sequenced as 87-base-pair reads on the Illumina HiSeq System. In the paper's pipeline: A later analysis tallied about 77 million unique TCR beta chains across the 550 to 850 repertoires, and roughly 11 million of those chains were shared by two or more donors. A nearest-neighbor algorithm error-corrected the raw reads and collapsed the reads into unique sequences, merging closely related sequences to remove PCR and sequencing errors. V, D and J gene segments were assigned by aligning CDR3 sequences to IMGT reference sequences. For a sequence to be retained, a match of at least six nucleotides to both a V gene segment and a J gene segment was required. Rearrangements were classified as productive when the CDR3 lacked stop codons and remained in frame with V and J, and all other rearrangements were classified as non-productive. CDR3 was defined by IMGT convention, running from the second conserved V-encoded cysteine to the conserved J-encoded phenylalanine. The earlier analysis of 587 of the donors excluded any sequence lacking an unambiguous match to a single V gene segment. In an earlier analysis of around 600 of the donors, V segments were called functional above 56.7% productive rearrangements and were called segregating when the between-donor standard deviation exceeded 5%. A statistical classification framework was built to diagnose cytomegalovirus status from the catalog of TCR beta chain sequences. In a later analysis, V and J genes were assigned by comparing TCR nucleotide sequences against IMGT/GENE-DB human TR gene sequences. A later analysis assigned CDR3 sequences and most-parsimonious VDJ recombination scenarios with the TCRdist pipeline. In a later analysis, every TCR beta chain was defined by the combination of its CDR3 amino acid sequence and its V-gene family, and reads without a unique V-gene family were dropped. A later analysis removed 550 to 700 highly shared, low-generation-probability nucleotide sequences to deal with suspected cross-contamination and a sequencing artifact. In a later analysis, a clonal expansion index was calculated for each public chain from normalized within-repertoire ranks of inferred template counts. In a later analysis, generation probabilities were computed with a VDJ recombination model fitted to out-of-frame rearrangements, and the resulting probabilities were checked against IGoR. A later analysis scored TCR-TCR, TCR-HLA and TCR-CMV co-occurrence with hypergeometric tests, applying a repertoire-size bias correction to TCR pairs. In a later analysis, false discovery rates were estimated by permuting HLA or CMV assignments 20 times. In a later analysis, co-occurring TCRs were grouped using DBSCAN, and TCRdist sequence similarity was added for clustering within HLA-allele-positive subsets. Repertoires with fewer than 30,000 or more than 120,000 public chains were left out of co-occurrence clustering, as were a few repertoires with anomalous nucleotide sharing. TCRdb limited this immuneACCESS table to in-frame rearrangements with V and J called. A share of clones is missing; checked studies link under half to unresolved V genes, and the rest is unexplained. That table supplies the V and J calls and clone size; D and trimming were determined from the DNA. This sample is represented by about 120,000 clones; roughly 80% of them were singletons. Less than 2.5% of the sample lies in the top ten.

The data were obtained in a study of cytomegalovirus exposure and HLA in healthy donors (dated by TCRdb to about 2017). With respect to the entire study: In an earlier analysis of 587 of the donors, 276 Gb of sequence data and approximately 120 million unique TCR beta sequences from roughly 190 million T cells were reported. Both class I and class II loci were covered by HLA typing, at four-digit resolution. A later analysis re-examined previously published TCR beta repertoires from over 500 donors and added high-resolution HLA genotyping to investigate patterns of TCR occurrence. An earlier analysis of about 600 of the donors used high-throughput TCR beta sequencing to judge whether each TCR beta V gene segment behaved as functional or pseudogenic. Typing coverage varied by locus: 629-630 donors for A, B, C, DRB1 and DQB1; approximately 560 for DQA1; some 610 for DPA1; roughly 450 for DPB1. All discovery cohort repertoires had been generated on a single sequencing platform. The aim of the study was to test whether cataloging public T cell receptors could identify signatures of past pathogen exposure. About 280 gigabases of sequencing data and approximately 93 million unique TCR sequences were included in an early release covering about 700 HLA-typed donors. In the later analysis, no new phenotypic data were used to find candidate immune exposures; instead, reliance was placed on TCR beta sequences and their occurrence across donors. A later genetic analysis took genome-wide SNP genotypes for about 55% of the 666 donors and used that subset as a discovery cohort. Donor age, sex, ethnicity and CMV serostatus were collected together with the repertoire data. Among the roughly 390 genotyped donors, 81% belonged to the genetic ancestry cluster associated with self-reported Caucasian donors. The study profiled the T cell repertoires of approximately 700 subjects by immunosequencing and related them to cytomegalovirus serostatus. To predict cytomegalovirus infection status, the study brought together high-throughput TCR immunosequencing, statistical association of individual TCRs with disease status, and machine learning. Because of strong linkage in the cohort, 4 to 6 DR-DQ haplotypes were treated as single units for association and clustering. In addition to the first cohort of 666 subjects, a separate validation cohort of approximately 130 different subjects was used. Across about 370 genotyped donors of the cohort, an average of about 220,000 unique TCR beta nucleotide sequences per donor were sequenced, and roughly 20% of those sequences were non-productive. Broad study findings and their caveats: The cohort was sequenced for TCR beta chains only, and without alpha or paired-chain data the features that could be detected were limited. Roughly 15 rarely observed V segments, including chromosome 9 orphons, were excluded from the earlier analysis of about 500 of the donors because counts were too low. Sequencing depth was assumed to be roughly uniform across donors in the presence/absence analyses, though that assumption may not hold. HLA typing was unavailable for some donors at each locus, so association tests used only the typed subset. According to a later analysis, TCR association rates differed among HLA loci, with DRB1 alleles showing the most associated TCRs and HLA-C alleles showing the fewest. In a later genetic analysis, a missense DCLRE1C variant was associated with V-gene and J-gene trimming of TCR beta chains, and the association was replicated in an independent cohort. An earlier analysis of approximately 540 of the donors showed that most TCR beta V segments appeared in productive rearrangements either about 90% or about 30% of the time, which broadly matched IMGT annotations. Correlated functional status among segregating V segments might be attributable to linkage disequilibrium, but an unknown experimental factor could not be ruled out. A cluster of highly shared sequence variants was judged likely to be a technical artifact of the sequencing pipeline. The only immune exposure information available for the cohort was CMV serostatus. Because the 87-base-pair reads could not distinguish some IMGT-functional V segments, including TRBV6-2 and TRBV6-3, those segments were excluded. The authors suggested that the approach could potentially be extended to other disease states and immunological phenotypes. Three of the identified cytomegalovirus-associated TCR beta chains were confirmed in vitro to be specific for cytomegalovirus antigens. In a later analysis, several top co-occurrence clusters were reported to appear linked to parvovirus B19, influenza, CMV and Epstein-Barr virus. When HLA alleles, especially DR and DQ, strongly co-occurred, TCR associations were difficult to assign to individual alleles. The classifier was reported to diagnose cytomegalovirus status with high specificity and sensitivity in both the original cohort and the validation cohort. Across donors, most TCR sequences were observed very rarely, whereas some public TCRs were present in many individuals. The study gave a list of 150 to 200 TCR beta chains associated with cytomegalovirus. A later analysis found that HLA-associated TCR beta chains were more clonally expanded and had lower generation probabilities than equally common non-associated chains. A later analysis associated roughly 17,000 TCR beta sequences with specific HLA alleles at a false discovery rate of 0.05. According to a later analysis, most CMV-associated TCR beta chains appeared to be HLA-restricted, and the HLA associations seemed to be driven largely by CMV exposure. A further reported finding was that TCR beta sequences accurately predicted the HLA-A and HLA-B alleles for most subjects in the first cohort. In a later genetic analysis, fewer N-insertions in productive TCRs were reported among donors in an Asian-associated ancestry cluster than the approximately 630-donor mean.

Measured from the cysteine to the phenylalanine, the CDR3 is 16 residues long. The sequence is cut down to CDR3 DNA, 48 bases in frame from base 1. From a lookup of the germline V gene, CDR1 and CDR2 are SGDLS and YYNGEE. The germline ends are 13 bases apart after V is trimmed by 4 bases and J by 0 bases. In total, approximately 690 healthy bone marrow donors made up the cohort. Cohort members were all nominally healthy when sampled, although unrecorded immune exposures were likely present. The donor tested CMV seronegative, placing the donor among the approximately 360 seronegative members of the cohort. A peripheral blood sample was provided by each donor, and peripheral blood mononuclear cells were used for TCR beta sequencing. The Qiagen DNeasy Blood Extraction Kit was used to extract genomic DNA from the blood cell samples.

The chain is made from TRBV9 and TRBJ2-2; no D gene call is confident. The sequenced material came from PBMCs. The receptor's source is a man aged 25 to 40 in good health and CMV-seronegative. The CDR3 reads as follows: CASSLLDTPNTGELFF. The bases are TGTGCCAGCAGCCTCCTTGACACGCCGAACACCGGGGAGCTGTTTTTT. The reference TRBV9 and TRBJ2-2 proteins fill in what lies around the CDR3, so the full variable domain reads DSGVTQTPKHLITATGQRVTLRCSPRSGDLSVYWYQQSLDQGLQFLIQYYNGEERAKGNILERFSAQQFPDLHSELNLSSLELGDSALYFCASSLLDTPNTGELFFGEGSRLTVL.